This TCR beta chain was profiled in a study of blood T cells in healthy people across ages. Using a J-beta primer mix together with a sample-barcoded 5' primer, a second PCR was run for about 6 to 11 cycles. A template-switch adaptor containing 12 random nucleotides labeled each cDNA molecule. TCRdb ran MiXCR on the 5' RACE reads and lists one entry per CDR3 protein. The table shows approximately 1,000,000 distinct CDR3 sequences, with 35% to 45% occurring only once. The study's findings and limits: Across the age range, TCR beta diversity per million T cells fell in a roughly linear way.

Trimming took 10 bases from V and 4 from J; bases not matched to a gene: 7. The CDR3 extends over 13 amino acids. CDR1 is MNHNY and CDR2 is SVGAGI in the germline V gene (reference sequence). This clonotype was seen a handful of times. The antigen is undetermined. This chain links TRBV6-6 with TRBJ1-2; TRBD1 aligns across 9 bases. The receptor was derived from a man aged 18 to 30 in good health. The sample comprised blood. The CDR3 DNA follows: TGTGCCACCGCGACAGGGGGAGTCTATGGCTACACCTTC. It translates to CATATGGVYGYTF.